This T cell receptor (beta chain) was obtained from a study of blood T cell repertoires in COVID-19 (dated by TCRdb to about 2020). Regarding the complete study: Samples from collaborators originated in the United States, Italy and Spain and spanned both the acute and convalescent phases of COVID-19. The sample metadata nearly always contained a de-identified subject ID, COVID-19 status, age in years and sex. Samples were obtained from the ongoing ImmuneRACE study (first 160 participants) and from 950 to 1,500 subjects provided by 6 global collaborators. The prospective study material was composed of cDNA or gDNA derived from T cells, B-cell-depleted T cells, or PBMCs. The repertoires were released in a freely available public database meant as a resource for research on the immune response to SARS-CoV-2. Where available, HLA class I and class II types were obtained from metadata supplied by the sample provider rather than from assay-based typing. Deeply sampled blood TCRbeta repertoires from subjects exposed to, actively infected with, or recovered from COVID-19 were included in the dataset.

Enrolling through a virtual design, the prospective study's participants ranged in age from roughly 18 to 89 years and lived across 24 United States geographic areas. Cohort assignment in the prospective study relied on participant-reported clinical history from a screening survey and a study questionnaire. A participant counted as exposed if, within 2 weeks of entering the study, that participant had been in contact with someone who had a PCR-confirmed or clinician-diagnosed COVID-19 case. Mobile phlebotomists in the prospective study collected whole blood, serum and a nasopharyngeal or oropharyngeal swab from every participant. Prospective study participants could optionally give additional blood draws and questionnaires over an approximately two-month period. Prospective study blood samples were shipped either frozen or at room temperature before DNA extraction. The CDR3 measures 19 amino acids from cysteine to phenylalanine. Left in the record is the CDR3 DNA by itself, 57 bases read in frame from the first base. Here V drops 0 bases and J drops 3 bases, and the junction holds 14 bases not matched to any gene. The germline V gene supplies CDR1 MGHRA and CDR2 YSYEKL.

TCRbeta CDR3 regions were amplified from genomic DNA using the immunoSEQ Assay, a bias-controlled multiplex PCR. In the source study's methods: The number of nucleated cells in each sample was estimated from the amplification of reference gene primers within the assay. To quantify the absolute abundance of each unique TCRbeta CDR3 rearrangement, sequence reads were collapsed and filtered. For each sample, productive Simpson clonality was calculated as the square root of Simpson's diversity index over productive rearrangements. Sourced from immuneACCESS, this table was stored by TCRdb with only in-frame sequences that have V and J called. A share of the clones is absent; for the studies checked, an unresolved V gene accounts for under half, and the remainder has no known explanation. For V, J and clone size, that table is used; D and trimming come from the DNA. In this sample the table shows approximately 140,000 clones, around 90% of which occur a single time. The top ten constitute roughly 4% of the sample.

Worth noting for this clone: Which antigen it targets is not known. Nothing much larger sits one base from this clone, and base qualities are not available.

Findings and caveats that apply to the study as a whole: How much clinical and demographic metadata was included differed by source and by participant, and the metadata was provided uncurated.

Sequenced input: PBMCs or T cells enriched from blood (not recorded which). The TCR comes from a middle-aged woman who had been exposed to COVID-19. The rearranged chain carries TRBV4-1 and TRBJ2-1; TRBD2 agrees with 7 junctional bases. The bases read TGCGCCAGCAGCCAAGATAGTATGACCGCGGGAGCCGGCTACAATGAGCAGTTCTTC. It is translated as CASSQDSMTAGAGYNEQFF.